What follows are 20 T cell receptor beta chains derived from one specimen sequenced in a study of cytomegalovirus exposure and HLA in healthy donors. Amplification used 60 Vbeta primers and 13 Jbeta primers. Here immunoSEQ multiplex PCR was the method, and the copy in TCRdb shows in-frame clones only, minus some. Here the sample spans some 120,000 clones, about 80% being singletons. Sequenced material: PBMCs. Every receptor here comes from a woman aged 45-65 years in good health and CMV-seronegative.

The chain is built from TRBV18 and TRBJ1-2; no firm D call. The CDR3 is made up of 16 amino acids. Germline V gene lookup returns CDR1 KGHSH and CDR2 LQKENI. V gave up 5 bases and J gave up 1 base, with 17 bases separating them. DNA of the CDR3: TGTGCCAGCTCAGAATCCTTCATACCAGATAACTATGGCTACACCTTC. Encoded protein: CASSESFIPDNYGYTF.

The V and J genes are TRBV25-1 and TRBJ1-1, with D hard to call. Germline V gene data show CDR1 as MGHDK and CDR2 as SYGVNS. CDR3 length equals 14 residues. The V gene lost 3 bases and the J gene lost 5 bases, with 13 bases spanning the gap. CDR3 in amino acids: CASSDPGERTEAFF. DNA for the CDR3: TGTGCCAGCAGTGACCCCGGGGAAAGAACTGAAGCTTTCTTT.

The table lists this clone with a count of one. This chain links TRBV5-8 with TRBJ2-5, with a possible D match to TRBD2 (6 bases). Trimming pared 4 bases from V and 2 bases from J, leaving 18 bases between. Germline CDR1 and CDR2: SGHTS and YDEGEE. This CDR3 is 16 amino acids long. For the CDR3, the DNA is TGTGCCAGCAGCGGTGTGGCGGGAACCCCGCAAGAGACCCAGTACTTC. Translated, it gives CASSGVAGTPQETQYF.

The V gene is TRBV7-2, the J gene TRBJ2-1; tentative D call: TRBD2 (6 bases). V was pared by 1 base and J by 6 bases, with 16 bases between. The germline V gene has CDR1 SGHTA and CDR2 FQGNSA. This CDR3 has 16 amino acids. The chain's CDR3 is CASSLEGGIRVNEQFF. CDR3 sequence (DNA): TGTGCCAGCAGCTTAGAAGGCGGGATCCGGGTCAATGAGCAGTTCTTC.

For the CDR3, the DNA is TGTGCCAGCAGTTCAAGCAGGGAAGGGCGACAGCCCCAGCATTTT. Its protein is CASSSSREGRQPQHF. The rearrangement uses TRBV7-9 and TRBJ1-5; TRBD1 might be the D (5 bases). V shed 6 bases and J shed 7 bases, with 19 bases lying between them. Germline lookup yields CDR1 SEHNR and CDR2 FQNEAQ (reference sequence). The CDR3 is 15 amino acids.

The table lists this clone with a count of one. The CDR3 loop reads CASSLGQGAVPTGELFF. Written as DNA, the CDR3 is TGTGCCAGCTCCCTAGGACAGGGGGCGGTCCCCACCGGGGAGCTGTTTTTT. V and J are TRBV18 and TRBJ2-2; 11 bases agree with TRBD1. The CDR3 loop spans 17 amino acids. Trimming took 6 bases from V and 4 from J; bases not matched to a gene: 10. Germline lookup yields CDR1 KGHSH and CDR2 LQKENI.

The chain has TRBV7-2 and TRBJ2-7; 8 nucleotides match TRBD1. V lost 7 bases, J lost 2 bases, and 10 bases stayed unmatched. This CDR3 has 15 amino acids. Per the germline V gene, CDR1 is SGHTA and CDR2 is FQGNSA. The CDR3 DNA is TGTGCCAGCACCTTTCCAGGGACAGGCGCCTACGAGCAGTACTTC. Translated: CASTFPGTGAYEQYF.

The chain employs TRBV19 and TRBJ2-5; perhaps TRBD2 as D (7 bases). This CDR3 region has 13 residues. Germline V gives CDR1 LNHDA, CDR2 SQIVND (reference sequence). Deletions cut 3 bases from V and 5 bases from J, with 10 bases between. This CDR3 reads CASSIGGLETQYF. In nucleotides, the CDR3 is TGTGCCAGTAGTATCGGGGGGCTTGAGACCCAGTACTTC.

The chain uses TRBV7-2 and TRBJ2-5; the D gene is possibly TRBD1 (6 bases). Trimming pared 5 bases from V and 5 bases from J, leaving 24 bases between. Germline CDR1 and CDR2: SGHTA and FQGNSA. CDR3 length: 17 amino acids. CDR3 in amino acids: CASSPDTTGFNRETQYF. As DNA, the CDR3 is TGTGCCAGCAGCCCTGATACTACAGGGTTCAACAGGGAGACCCAGTACTTC.

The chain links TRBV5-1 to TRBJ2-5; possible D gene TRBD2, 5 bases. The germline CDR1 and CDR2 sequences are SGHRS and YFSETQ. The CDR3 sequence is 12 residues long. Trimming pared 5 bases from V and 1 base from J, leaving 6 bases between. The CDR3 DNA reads TGCGCCAGCAGGAGGGTCCAAGAGACCCAGTACTTC. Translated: CASRRVQETQYF.

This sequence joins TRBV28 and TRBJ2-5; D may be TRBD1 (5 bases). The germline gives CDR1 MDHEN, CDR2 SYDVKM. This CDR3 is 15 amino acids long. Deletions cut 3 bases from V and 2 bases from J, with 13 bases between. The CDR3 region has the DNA TGTGCCAGCAGTTTCTCCATCGACAGTCAAGAGACCCAGTACTTC. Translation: CASSFSIDSQETQYF.

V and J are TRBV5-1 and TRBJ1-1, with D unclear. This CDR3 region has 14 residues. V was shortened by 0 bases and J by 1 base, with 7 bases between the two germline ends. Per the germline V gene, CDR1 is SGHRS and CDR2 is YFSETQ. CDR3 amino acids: CASSLGQANTEAFF. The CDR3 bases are TGCGCCAGCAGCTTGGGCCAGGCGAACACTGAAGCTTTCTTT.

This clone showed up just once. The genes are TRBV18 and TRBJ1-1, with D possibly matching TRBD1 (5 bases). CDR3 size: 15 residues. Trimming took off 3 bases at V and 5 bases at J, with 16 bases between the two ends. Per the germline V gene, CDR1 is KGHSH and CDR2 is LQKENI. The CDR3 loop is CASSPVRDGGTEAFF. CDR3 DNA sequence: TGTGCCAGCTCACCGGTAAGGGACGGGGGGACTGAAGCTTTCTTT.

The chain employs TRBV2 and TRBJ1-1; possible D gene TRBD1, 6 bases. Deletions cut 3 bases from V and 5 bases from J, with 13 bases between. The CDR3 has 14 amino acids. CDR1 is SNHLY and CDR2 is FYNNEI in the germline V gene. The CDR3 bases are TGTGCCAGCAGTGACAACAGGGTATGGACTGAAGCTTTCTTT. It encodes CASSDNRVWTEAFF.

Here the CDR3 reads CASSLLIGQGTAGELFF. Here the CDR3 DNA reads TGTGCCAGCAGCTTGTTGATCGGGCAGGGGACGGCCGGGGAGCTGTTTTTT. The J gene is TRBJ2-2, the V gene TRBV5-4; D possibly corresponds to TRBD1 (6 bases). The CDR3 covers 17 residues. V was cut by 1 base and J by 6 bases, with 19 bases left in between. Germline V lookup: CDR1 SGHNT, CDR2 YYREEE (reference sequence).

In DNA, the CDR3 is TGTGCCAGCAGTTACGAACAGGGGAATTCACCCCTCCACTTT. It is translated as CASSYEQGNSPLHF. The chain recombines TRBV6-5 with TRBJ1-6; 7 bases fit TRBD1. Looked up from germline, CDR1 is MNHEY and CDR2 is SVGAGI. The CDR3 is 14 residues long. The trim removed 2 bases at V and 7 bases at J, leaving 2 bases unmatched.

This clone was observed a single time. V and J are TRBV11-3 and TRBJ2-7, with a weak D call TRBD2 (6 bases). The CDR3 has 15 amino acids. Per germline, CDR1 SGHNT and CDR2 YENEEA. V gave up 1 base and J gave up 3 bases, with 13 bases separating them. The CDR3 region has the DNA TGTGCCAGCAGCTTAGGGGCGGAGGGGAGCTACGAGCAGTACTTC. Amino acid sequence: CASSLGAEGSYEQYF. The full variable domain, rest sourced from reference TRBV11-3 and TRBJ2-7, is EAGVVQSPRYKIIEKKQPVAFWCNPISGHNTLYWYLQNLGQGPELLIRYENEEAVDDSQLPKDRFSAERLKGVDSTLKIQPAELGDSAVYLCASSLGAEGSYEQYFGPGTRLTVT.

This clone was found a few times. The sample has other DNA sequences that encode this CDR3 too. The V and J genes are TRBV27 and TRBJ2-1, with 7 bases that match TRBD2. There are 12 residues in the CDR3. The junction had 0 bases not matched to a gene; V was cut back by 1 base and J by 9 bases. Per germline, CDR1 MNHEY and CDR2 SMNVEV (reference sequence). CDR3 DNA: TGTGCCAGCAGTTTATTAGCGGGTGAGCAGTTCTTC. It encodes CASSLLAGEQFF.

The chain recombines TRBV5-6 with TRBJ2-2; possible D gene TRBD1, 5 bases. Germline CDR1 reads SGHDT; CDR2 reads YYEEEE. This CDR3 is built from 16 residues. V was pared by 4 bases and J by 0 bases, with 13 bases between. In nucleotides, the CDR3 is TGTGCCAGCAGCCGACAGAGCCTGACGAACACCGGGGAGCTGTTTTTT. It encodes CASSRQSLTNTGELFF.

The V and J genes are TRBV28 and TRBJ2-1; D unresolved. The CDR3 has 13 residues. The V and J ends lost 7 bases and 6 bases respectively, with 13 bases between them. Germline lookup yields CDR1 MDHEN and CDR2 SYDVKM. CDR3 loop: CASKRPYSNEQFF. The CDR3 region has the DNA TGTGCCAGCAAAAGACCCTACAGCAATGAGCAGTTCTTC.